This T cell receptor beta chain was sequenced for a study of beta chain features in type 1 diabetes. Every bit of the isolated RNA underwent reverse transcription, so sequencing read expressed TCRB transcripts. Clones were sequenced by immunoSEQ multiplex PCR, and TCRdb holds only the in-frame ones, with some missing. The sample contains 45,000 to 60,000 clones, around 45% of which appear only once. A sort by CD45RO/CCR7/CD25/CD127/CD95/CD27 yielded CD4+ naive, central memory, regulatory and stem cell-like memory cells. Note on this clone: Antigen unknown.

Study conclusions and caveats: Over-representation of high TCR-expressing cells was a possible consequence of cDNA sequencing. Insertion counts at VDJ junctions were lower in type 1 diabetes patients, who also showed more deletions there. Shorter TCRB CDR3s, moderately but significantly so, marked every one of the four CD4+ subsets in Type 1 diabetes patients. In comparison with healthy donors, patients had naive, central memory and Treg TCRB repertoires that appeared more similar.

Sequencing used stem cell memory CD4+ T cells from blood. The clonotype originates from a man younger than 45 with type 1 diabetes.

The CDR3 DNA reads as TGCGCCAGCAGCTTGCTACTAGCGGGAGGGGAGACCCAGTACTTC. Translation: CASSLLLAGGETQYF. This chain uses TRBV5-1 with TRBJ2-5; 13 bases agree with TRBD2. V trimming: 1 base; J trimming: 5 bases; junction bases outside the gene matches: 2. In germline, CDR1 is SGHRS, CDR2 YFSETQ. CDR3 length: 15 amino acids. The full variable domain, its missing parts supplied by reference TRBV5-1 and TRBJ2-5, is KAGVTQTPRYLIKTRGQQVTLSCSPISGHRSVSWYQQTPGQGLQFLFEYFSETQRNKGNFPGRFSGRQFSNSRSEMNVSTLELGDSALYLCASSLLLAGGETQYFGPGTRLLVL.